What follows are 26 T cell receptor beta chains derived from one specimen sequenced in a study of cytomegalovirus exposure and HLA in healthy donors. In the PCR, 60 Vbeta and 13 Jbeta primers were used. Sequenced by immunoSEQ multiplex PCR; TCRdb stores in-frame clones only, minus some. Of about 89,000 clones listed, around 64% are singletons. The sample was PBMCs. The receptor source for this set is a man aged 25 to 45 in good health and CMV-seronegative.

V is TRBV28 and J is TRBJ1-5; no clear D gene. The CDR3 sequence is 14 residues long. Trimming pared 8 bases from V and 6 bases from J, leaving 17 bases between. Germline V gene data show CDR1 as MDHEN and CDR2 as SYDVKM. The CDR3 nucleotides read TGTGCCAGCCGAGGACTCACGGGCACTCAGCCCCAGCATTTT. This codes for CASRGLTGTQPQHF.

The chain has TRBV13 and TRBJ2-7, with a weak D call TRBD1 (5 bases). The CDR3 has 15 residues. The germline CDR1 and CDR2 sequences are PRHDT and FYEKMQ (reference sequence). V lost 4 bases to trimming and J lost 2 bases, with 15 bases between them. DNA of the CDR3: TGTGCCAGCAGCTCCCCAGACAGCGAAACCTACGAGCAGTACTTC. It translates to CASSSPDSETYEQYF. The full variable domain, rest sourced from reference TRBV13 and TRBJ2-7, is AAGVIQSPRHLIKEKRETATLKCYPIPRHDTVYWYQQGPGQDPQFLISFYEKMQSDKGSIPDRFSAQQFSDYHSELNMSSLELGDSALYFCASSSPDSETYEQYFGPGTRLTVT.

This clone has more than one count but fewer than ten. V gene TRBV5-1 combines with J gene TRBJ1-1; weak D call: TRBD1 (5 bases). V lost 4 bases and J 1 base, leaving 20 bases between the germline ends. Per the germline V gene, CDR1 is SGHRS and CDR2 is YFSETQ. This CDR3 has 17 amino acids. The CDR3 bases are TGCGCCAGCAGCGCCTCACCGTACGGGGGAGCGAACACTGAAGCTTTCTTT. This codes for CASSASPYGGANTEAFF. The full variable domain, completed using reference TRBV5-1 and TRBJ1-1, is KAGVTQTPRYLIKTRGQQVTLSCSPISGHRSVSWYQQTPGQGLQFLFEYFSETQRNKGNFPGRFSGRQFSNSRSEMNVSTLELGDSALYLCASSASPYGGANTEAFFGQGTRLTVV.

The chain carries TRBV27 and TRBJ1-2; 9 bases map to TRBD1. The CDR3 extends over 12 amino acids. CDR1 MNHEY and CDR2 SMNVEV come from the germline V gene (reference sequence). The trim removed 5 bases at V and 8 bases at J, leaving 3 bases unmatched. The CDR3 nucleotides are TGTGCCAGCAGTGGGGACAGGGTAGGCTACACCTTC. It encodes CASSGDRVGYTF.

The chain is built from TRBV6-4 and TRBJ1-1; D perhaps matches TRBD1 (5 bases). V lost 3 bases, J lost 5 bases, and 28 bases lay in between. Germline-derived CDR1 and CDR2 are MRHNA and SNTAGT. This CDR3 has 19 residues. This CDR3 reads CASSEQPSGVWGVETEAFF. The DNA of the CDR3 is TGTGCCAGCAGTGAACAACCCTCGGGGGTTTGGGGGGTGGAGACTGAAGCTTTCTTT.

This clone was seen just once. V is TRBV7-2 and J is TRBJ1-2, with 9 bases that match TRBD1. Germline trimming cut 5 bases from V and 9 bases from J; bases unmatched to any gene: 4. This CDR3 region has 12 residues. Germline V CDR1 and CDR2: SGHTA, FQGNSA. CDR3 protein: CASSADRGSYTF. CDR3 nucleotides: TGTGCCAGCAGCGCGGACAGGGGAAGCTACACCTTC.

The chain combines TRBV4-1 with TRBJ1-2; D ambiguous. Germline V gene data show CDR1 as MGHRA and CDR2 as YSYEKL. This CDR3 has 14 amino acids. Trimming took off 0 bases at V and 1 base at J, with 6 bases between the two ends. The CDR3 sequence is CASSQEADNYGYTF. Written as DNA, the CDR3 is TGCGCCAGCAGCCAAGAGGCAGATAACTATGGCTACACCTTC.

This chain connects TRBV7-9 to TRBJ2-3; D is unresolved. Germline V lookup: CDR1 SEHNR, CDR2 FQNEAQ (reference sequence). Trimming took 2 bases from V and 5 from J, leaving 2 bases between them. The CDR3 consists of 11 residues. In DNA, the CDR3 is TGTGCCAGCAGCTTACAAGATACGCAGTATTTT. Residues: CASSLQDTQYF.

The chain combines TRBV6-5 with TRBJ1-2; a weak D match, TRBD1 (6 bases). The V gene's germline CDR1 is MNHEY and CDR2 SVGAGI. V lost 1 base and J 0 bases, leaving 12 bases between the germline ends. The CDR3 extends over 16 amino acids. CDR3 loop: CASSYYEGQTNYGYTF. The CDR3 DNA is TGTGCCAGCAGTTACTATGAAGGACAGACTAACTATGGCTACACCTTC.

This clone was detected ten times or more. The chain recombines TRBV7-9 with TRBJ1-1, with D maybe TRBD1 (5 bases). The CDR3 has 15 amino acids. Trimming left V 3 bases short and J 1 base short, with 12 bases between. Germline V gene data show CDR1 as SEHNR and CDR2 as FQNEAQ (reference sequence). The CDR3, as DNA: TGTGCCAGCAGCTTGAAGGGGCTTCAGAACACTGAAGCTTTCTTT. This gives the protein CASSLKGLQNTEAFF.

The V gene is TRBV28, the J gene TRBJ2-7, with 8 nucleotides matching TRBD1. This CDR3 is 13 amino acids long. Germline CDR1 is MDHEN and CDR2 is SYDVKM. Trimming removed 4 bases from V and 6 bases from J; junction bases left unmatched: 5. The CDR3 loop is CASSWQGAGEQYF. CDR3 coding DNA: TGTGCCAGCAGTTGGCAGGGGGCAGGCGAGCAGTACTTC.

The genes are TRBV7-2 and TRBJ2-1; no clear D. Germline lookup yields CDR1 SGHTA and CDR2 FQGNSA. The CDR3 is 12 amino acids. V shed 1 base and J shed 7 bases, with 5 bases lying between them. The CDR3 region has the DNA TGTGCCAGCAGCTTAGACCGGAATGAGCAGTTCTTC. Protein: CASSLDRNEQFF. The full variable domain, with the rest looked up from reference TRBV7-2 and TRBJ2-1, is GAGVSQSPSNKVTEKGKDVELRCDPISGHTALYWYRQSLGQGLEFLIYFQGNSAPDKSGLPSDRFSAERTGGSVSTLTIQRTQQEDSAVYLCASSLDRNEQFFGPGTRLTVL.

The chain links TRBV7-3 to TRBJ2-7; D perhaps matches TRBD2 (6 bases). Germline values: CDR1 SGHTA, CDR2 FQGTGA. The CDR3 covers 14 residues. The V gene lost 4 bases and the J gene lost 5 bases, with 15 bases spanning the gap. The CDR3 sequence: CASSWRDRYDEQYF. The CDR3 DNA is TGTGCCAGCAGCTGGCGGGATAGGTACGACGAGCAGTACTTC.

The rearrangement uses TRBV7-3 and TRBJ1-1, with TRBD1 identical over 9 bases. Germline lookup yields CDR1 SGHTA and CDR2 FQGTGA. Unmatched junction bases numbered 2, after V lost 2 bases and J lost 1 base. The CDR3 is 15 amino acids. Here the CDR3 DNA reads TGTGCCAGCAGCTTAGACAGGGGGTCGAACACTGAAGCTTTCTTT. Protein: CASSLDRGSNTEAFF.

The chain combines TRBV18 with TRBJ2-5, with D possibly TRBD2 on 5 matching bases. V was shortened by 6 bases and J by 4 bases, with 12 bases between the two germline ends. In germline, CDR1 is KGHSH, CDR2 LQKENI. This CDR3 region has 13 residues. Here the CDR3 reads CASSGGTRETQYF. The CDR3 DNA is TGTGCCAGCTCCGGAGGTACGAGAGAGACCCAGTACTTC.

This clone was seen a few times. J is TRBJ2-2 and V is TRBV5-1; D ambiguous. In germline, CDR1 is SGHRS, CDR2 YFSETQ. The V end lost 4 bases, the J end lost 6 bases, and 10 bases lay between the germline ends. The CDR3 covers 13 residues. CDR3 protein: CASSPGSSGELFF. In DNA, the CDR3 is TGCGCCAGCAGCCCCGGTAGTTCCGGGGAGCTGTTTTTT. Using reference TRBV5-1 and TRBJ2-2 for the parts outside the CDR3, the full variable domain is KAGVTQTPRYLIKTRGQQVTLSCSPISGHRSVSWYQQTPGQGLQFLFEYFSETQRNKGNFPGRFSGRQFSNSRSEMNVSTLELGDSALYLCASSPGSSGELFFGEGSRLTVL.

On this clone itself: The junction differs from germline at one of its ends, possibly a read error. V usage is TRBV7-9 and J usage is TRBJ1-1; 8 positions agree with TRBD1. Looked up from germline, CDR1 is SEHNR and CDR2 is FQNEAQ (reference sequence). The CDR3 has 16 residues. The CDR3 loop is CSSSPPDREVNTEAFF. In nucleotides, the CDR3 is TGTTCCAGCAGCCCGCCGGACAGGGAAGTGAACACTGAAGCTTTCTTT.

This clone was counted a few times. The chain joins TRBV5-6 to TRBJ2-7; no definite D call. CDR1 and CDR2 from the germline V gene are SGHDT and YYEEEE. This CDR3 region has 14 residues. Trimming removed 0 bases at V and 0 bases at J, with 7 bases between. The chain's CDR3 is CASSLDRSSYEQYF. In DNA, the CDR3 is TGTGCCAGCAGCTTGGACAGAAGCTCCTACGAGCAGTACTTC.

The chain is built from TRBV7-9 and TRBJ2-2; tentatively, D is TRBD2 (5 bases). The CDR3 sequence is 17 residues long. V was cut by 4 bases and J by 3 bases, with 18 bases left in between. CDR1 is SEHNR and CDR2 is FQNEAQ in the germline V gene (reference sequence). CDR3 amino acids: CASSSSRSDFYTGELFF. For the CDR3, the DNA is TGTGCCAGCAGCTCTAGCCGAAGTGACTTCTACACCGGGGAGCTGTTTTTT.

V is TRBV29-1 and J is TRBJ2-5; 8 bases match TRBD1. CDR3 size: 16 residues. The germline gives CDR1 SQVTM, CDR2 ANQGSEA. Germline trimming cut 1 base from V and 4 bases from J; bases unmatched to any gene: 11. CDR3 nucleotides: TGCAGCGTTGAAGGCGGGGACAGGATAGTCGGAGAGACCCAGTACTTC. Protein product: CSVEGGDRIVGETQYF.

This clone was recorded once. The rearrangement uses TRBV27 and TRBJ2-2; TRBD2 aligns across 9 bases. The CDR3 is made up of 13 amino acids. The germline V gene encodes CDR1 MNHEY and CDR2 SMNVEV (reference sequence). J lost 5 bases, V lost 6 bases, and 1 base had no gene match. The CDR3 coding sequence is TGTGCCAGCAGGGCGGGGGGGACCGGGGAGCTGTTTTTT. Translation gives CASRAGGTGELFF.

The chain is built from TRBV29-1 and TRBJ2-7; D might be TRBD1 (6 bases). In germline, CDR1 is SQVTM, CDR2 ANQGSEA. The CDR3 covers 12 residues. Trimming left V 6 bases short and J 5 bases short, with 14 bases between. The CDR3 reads CSVEGDGDEQYF. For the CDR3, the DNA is TGCAGCGTCGAGGGGGACGGGGACGAGCAGTACTTC.

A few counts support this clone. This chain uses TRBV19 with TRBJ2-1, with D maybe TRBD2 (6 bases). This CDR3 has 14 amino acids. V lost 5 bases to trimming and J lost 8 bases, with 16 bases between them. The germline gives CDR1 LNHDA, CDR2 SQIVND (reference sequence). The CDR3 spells CASSQRRGQDEQFF. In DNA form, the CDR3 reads TGTGCCAGTAGTCAACGGCGGGGTCAGGATGAGCAGTTCTTC.

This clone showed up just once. The CDR3 DNA is TGTGCCAGCAGCTCACTCCTACGTGAGCAGTTCTTC. As protein: CASSSLLREQFF. V and J are TRBV7-9 and TRBJ2-1; D is undetermined. Germline CDR1 SEHNR, CDR2 FQNEAQ (reference sequence). The CDR3 is 12 amino acids. The germline V and J ends were trimmed by 4 bases and 9 bases, with 10 bases remaining between them. Based on the CDR3 plus reference TRBV7-9 and TRBJ2-1, the full variable domain is DTGVSQNPRHKITKRGQNVTFRCDPISEHNRLYWYRQTLGQGPEFLTYFQNEAQLEKSRLLSDRFSAERPKGSFSTLEIQRTEQGDSAMYLCASSSLLREQFFGPGTRLTVL.

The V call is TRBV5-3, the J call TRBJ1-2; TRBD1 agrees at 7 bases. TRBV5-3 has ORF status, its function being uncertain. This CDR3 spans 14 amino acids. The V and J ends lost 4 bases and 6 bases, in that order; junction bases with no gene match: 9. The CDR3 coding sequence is TGTGCCAGAAGCAAAGGACAGGTTGTGAATGGCTACACCTTC. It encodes CARSKGQVVNGYTF.

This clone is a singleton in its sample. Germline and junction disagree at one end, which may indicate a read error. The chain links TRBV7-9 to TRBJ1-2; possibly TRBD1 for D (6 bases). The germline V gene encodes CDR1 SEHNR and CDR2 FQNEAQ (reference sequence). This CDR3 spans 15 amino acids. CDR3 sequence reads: CSSSSTDSRDGGYTF. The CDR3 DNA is TGTTCCAGCAGCTCCACGGACAGTCGGGATGGCGGCTACACCTTC.